This TCR beta chain was sequenced in a study of beta chain features in type 1 diabetes. For this clone: Its antigen is still unknown.

Trimming took off 3 bases at V and 7 bases at J, with 15 bases between the two ends. CDR3 length equals 14 residues. Germline V gene sequence: CDR1 SNHLY, CDR2 FYNNEI. As every portion of the isolated RNA was reverse transcribed, the sequencing read expressed TCRB transcripts. Sequencing was performed with immunoSEQ multiplex PCR; in TCRdb, only in-frame clones are kept and a portion is missing. Of under 350,000 clones in the sample, roughly 8% were seen once. Regarding the study as a whole: Type 1 diabetes patients showed fewer insertions and more deletions at VDJ junctions. There was no resolution here of whether HLA type influences TCRB rearrangement. In the patient group, naive, central memory and Treg TCRB repertoires seemed more alike than in the healthy donor group.

This receptor was obtained from a woman under 30 in good health. The rearrangement links TRBV2 to TRBJ1-1; D uncertain. Input material: central memory CD4+ T cells from blood. The CDR3 here is CASSDLALTSEAFF. CDR3 DNA: TGTGCCAGCAGTGACCTGGCCCTAACGAGTGAAGCTTTCTTT.